Below, 27 T cell receptor beta chains from the same sample are listed, as sequenced in a study of cytotoxic CD8 clonotypes in ibrutinib-treated CLL. Some clones are missing from TCRdb's copy, which holds only in-frame ones; the method was immunoSEQ multiplex PCR. The sample contains some 290,000 clones, roughly 79% of which appear only once. The sample was PBMCs, taken before ibrutinib treatment. These receptors came from a human donor with chronic lymphocytic leukemia.

The chain is built from TRBV4-2 and TRBJ1-2, with a tentative D call TRBD1 (5 bases). The CDR3 length is 15 residues. Trimming removed 2 bases from V and 5 bases from J, with 15 bases in between. Germline V lookup: CDR1 LGHNA, CDR2 YNFKEQ. CDR3 residues: CASSQNSGTDYGYTF. In DNA, the CDR3 is TGTGCCAGCAGCCAAAACTCCGGGACGGATTATGGCTACACCTTC.

The chain is built from TRBV7-2 and TRBJ2-1, with 11 bases matching TRBD2. Germline V lookup: CDR1 SGHTA, CDR2 FQGNSA. This CDR3 comprises 16 residues. The V and J ends lost 4 bases and 5 bases, in that order; junction bases with no gene match: 7. For the CDR3, the DNA is TGTGCCAGCAGCTCGCGAATGACTAGCGGGGACAATGAGCAGTTCTTC. It encodes CASSSRMTSGDNEQFF.

The rearrangement joins TRBV4-2 to TRBJ2-1; 8 bases line up with TRBD2. With V trimmed by 1 base and J by 6 bases, 8 bases remained unmatched. The CDR3 has 16 amino acids. The V gene's germline CDR1 is LGHNA and CDR2 YNFKEQ. For the CDR3, the DNA is TGTGCCAGCAGCCAAGTTCTGCGGGAGGTTGGCAATGAGCAGTTCTTC. Its protein product is CASSQVLREVGNEQFF.

The chain carries TRBV27 and TRBJ1-4, with TRBD1 matching 8 bases. V shed 4 bases, J shed 3 bases, and the junction held 4 bases outside the gene matches. This CDR3 spans 15 amino acids. Germline CDR1 MNHEY, CDR2 SMNVEV (reference sequence). In DNA form, the CDR3 reads TGTGCCAGCAGTTCCCAGGGGGCGGCTAATGAAAAACTGTTTTTT. Its translation: CASSSQGAANEKLFF.

The rearrangement joins TRBV7-8 to TRBJ2-2; 7 bases map to TRBD2. The V gene end was trimmed by 1 base and the J gene end by 5 bases; junction bases not matched to a gene: 4. Germline lookup yields CDR1 SGHVS and CDR2 FQNEAQ. The CDR3 covers 15 residues. The CDR3 loop reads CASSLGTSRTGELFF. The CDR3 DNA is TGTGCCAGCAGCTTAGGGACTAGTCGTACCGGGGAGCTGTTTTTT.

This clone was counted once. The chain joins TRBV11-2 to TRBJ2-7, with a tentative D call TRBD1 (5 bases). The CDR3 totals 13 residues. Germline lookup yields CDR1 SGHAT and CDR2 FQNNGV. V lost 4 bases to trimming and J lost 13 bases, with 20 bases between them. CDR3 DNA: TGTGCCAGCAGCTCACCTAGGACCAGGGATCTCTACTTC. This encodes CASSSPRTRDLYF. The whole variable domain, filled in from reference TRBV11-2 and TRBJ2-7, reads EAGVAQSPRYKIIEKRQSVAFWCNPISGHATLYWYQQILGQGPKLLIQFQNNGVVDDSQLPKDRFSAERLKGVDSTLKIQPAKLEDSAVYLCASSSPRTRDLYFGPGTRLTVT.

J is TRBJ2-5 and V is TRBV14; unclear D gene. CDR1 and CDR2 from the germline V gene are SGHDN and FVKESK. CDR3 length: 16 amino acids. V was clipped by 1 base and J by 0 bases, with 12 bases between them. DNA for the CDR3: TGTGCCAGCAGCCAAGTCGGCATATTGTACCAAGAGACCCAGTACTTC. Its translation: CASSQVGILYQETQYF.

This clone showed up just once. The genes are TRBV27 and TRBJ1-1; tentative D call: TRBD1 (5 bases). Trimming shortened V by 3 bases and J by 1 base, and 9 bases separated the two germline ends. CDR3 length equals 14 residues. The germline V gene has CDR1 MNHEY and CDR2 SMNVEV (reference sequence). The CDR3, as DNA: TGTGCCAGCAGTTTTCTTCAGGGGAACACTGAAGCTTTCTTT. Its protein product is CASSFLQGNTEAFF.

This clone appeared once. The chain recombines TRBV6-4 with TRBJ2-5; D is tentatively TRBD1 or TRBD2 (5 bases each). There are 19 residues in the CDR3. V shed 5 bases and J shed 1 base, with 26 bases lying between them. The germline V gene encodes CDR1 MRHNA and CDR2 SNTAGT. As DNA, the CDR3 is TGTGCCAGCAGTCACGGGGCCGCCACCGACCTAATCAGCCAAGAGACCCAGTACTTC. Its protein product is CASSHGAATDLISQETQYF.

The CDR3: CASSFWGRGNTEAFF. The CDR3 DNA is TGTGCCAGCAGCTTTTGGGGCAGGGGGAACACTGAAGCTTTCTTT. The chain couples TRBV5-6 to TRBJ1-1, with D perhaps TRBD1 (6 bases). V was cut by 2 bases and J by 1 base, with 12 bases left in between. CDR1 and CDR2 from the germline V gene are SGHDT and YYEEEE. This CDR3 is built from 15 residues.

The chain links TRBV29-1 to TRBJ1-2; 8 bases align to TRBD1. Germline CDR1 SQVTM, CDR2 ANQGSEA. CDR3 length: 14 amino acids. V lost 6 bases and J lost 1; bases outside the gene matches: 7. The CDR3, as DNA: TGCAGCGTCGCGGGACAGGATTTTAACTATGGCTACACCTTC. Translated, it gives CSVAGQDFNYGYTF.

V usage is TRBV5-6 and J usage is TRBJ2-2; D gene unclear. Germline V gene data show CDR1 as SGHDT and CDR2 as YYEEEE. Trimming shortened V by 2 bases and J by 2 bases, and 7 bases separated the two germline ends. The CDR3 length is 14 residues. CDR3 region: CASSFELNTGELFF. The CDR3 nucleotides read TGTGCCAGCAGCTTTGAACTAAACACCGGGGAGCTGTTTTTT.

The J gene is TRBJ2-1, the V gene TRBV7-6; the match to TRBD1 covers 7 bases. CDR3 size: 15 residues. V gave up 5 bases and J gave up 2 bases; unmatched junction bases: 6. Germline V gene lookup returns CDR1 SGHVS and CDR2 FNYEAQ. Here the CDR3 reads CASSLGTETYNEQFF. The CDR3 region has the DNA TGTGCCAGCAGCCTCGGGACAGAGACCTACAATGAGCAGTTCTTC.

V and J are TRBV29-1 and TRBJ2-1; 8 bases agree with TRBD1. This CDR3 is 12 amino acids long. Germline V gene data show CDR1 as SQVTM and CDR2 as ANQGSEA. The V gene end was trimmed by 6 bases and the J gene end by 8 bases; junction bases not matched to a gene: 6. Written as DNA, the CDR3 is TGCAGCGTGGACCCAGGGGGCTATGAGCAGTTCTTC. Translating gives CSVDPGGYEQFF.

The table lists this clone with many counts. The CDR3 here is CASSWEGIYEQYF. For the CDR3, the DNA is TGTGCCAGCAGCTGGGAGGGTATCTACGAGCAGTACTTC. The chain combines TRBV5-6 with TRBJ2-7; TRBD2 matches at 7 bases. With V trimmed by 3 bases and J by 3 bases, 3 bases remained unmatched. Germline CDR1 is SGHDT and CDR2 is YYEEEE. The CDR3 loop spans 13 amino acids. Full variable domain (remainder filled in from reference TRBV5-6 and TRBJ2-7): DAGVTQSPTHLIKTRGQQVTLRCSPKSGHDTVSWYQQALGQGPQFIFQYYEEEERQRGNFPDRFSGHQFPNYSSELNVNALLLGDSALYLCASSWEGIYEQYFGPGTRLTVT.

This sequence joins TRBV4-1 and TRBJ2-3, with D possibly being TRBD2 (5 bases). The V end lost 3 bases, the J end lost 8 bases, and 9 bases lay between the germline ends. The CDR3 length is 12 residues. The V gene's germline CDR1 is MGHRA and CDR2 YSYEKL. CDR3 loop: CASSHLARTQYF. Written as DNA, the CDR3 is TGCGCCAGCAGCCATCTAGCTCGTACGCAGTATTTT.

The chain couples TRBV27 to TRBJ1-2; 7 bases fit TRBD1. Germline assignment: CDR1 MNHEY and CDR2 SMNVEV (reference sequence). V shed 7 bases and J 2 bases; nucleotides not matched to a gene: 7. CDR3 length: 14 amino acids. CDR3 residues: CASKRGQFNYGYTF. CDR3 nucleotides: TGTGCCAGCAAAAGGGGGCAATTCAACTATGGCTACACCTTC.

The chain employs TRBV27 and TRBJ2-3; 10 bases match TRBD2. Losses at the gene ends were 6 bases for V and 5 bases for J; bases not matched to a gene: 8. CDR3 size: 15 residues. The V gene's germline CDR1 is MNHEY and CDR2 SMNVEV (reference sequence). CDR3 nucleotide sequence: TGTGCCAGCAGCCCTAGCGGGAGCCGGCAAGATACGCAGTATTTT. Its protein product is CASSPSGSRQDTQYF.

The V gene is TRBV7-8, the J gene TRBJ2-6; 9 positions agree with TRBD1. The CDR3 contains 17 residues. J was trimmed by 4 bases and V by 6 bases; bases with no gene match: 10. In germline, CDR1 is SGHVS, CDR2 FQNEAQ. The CDR3 nucleotides read TGTGCCAGCAGTTTTACAGGGGGCTTGGGAGGGGCCAACGTCCTGACTTTC. This gives the protein CASSFTGGLGGANVLTF.

The rearrangement uses TRBV6-1 and TRBJ2-7, with 7 nucleotides matching TRBD2. The CDR3 loop spans 15 amino acids. CDR1 MNHNS and CDR2 SASEGT come from the germline V gene. V dropped 6 bases and J dropped 3; count of bases not matched to a gene: 11. Here the CDR3 DNA reads TGTGCCAGCAGATTTAGGGCTAGCGGCCTCTACGAGCAGTACTTC. Residues: CASRFRASGLYEQYF.

The CDR3 here is CASSLEIQYNEQFF. The CDR3 DNA sequence: TGTGCCAGCAGCTTAGAAATTCAGTACAATGAGCAGTTCTTC. The chain links TRBV11-2 to TRBJ2-1; D gene unclear. Trimming pared 0 bases from V and 4 bases from J, leaving 7 bases between. Germline CDR1 SGHAT, CDR2 FQNNGV. The CDR3 is 14 amino acids.

The chain uses TRBV29-1 and TRBJ2-2; D remains unclear. Germline loops: CDR1 SQVTM, CDR2 ANQGSEA. The germline V and J ends were trimmed by 4 bases and 0 bases, with 6 bases remaining between them. The CDR3 has 13 amino acids. DNA of the CDR3: TGCAGCGTTGCAGTCCCGAACACCGGGGAGCTGTTTTTT. Translation: CSVAVPNTGELFF.

J is TRBJ2-2 and V is TRBV15; D perhaps matches TRBD2 (5 bases). V was pared by 5 bases and J by 7 bases, with 20 bases between. This CDR3 comprises 16 residues. Germline values: CDR1 LNHNV, CDR2 YYDKDF (reference sequence). The CDR3, as DNA: TGTGCCACCAGCGAGACAAAAGTGGGAGCGGTCGGGGAGCTGTTTTTT. Protein product: CATSETKVGAVGELFF.

This chain links TRBV25-1 with TRBJ2-7, with 7 bases identical to TRBD1. Trimming removed 3 bases from V and 0 bases from J; junction bases left unmatched: 5. Germline-derived CDR1 and CDR2 are MGHDK and SYGVNS. The CDR3 length is 15 residues. Here the CDR3 reads CASSDPGTDSYEQYF. CDR3 in DNA: TGTGCCAGCAGTGACCCCGGGACAGACTCCTACGAGCAGTACTTC.

The DNA for the CDR3 is TGTGCCACCAGCAGAGAGGGGCCGGGACTAGCGGGAGTAGCCCAGGACGAGCAGTACTTC. Protein: CATSREGPGLAGVAQDEQYF. The chain has TRBV15 and TRBJ2-7, with 14 bases aligning to TRBD2. This CDR3 region has 20 residues. Germline CDR1 reads LNHNV; CDR2 reads YYDKDF (reference sequence). V was clipped by 0 bases and J by 5 bases; unmatched bases: 15.

The table lists this clone with a few counts. The chain links TRBV4-3 to TRBJ2-7, with a tentative D call TRBD2 (7 bases). V lost 4 bases and J 3 bases, leaving 16 bases between the germline ends. This CDR3 contains 15 residues. Germline CDR1 reads LGHNA; CDR2 reads YSLEER. The CDR3 DNA reads as TGCGCCAGCAGCCCCGGATTGGGGGGGCTCTACGAGCAGTACTTC. Translating gives CASSPGLGGLYEQYF.

The J gene is TRBJ1-5, the V gene TRBV6-1; D not certain. From germline, CDR1 is MNHNS and CDR2 SASEGT. The CDR3 contains 13 residues. Trimming shortened V by 1 base and J by 1 base, and 2 bases separated the two germline ends. The CDR3 sequence: CASSEGSNQPQHF. CDR3 bases: TGTGCCAGCAGTGAAGGGAGCAATCAGCCCCAGCATTTT.